The 9 T cell receptor beta chains presented below share a single source sample, sequenced in a study of identical twins. From the 5' RACE reads, TCRdb called clonotypes with MiXCR, one entry per CDR3 protein. Counted here are approximately 700,000 distinct CDR3 sequences, around 6% occurring once; the ten biggest clones make up under 2%. Sequencing was performed on naive T cells sorted from blood. These receptors all stem from a man aged 18 to 30 in good health.

This chain joins TRBV5-1 and TRBJ1-1; no clear D gene. Trimming took 2 bases from V and 1 from J, leaving 12 bases between them. Germline CDR1 and CDR2: SGHRS and YFSETQ. The CDR3 has 15 residues. CDR3 residues: CASSFGVSQNTEAFF. In DNA form, the CDR3 reads TGCGCCAGCAGCTTCGGGGTATCACAGAACACTGAAGCTTTCTTT.

In its sample, this clonotype was seen a few times. The rearrangement uses TRBV20-1 and TRBJ1-1, with a weak D call TRBD1 (6 bases). Germline CDR1 reads DFQATT; CDR2 reads SNEGSKA (reference sequence). Trimming left V 6 bases short and J 4 bases short, with 24 bases between. The CDR3 loop spans 16 amino acids. CDR3 sequence: CSAIRGTSLGSTEAFF. In DNA form, the CDR3 reads TGCAGTGCCATAAGAGGGACAAGCCTAGGGAGCACTGAAGCTTTCTTT.

This clonotype was seen more than once but under ten times. CDR3 residues: CASSWGQSIYEQYF. CDR3 nucleotides: TGTGCCAGCAGTTGGGGACAGTCGATCTACGAGCAGTACTTC. V gene TRBV27 combines with J gene TRBJ2-7, with 7 bases matching TRBD1. This CDR3 spans 14 amino acids. Germline loops: CDR1 MNHEY, CDR2 SMNVEV (reference sequence). Trimming took 4 bases from V and 3 from J; bases not matched to a gene: 6.

The rearrangement joins TRBV7-8 to TRBJ2-1; 9 nucleotides align to TRBD1. Per germline, CDR1 SGHVS and CDR2 FQNEAQ. The CDR3 consists of 15 residues. After removal of 5 bases from V and 9 bases from J, the junction contained 11 bases not matched to a gene. The CDR3 sequence: CASSNRDRATGEQFF. In DNA, the CDR3 is TGTGCCAGCAGCAACCGGGACAGGGCTACGGGTGAGCAGTTCTTC.

This clonotype was counted a few times. This chain uses TRBV5-6 with TRBJ2-3; unclear D gene. V lost 6 bases and J 5 bases, leaving 7 bases between the germline ends. This CDR3 has 11 residues. The germline V gene encodes CDR1 SGHDT and CDR2 YYEEEE. The CDR3: CASNHEDTQYF. In DNA, the CDR3 is TGTGCCAGCAATCACGAAGATACGCAGTATTTT.

This clonotype was counted at least ten times. This rearrangement joins TRBV24-1 to TRBJ2-6; either TRBD1 or TRBD2 may supply D (5 bases each). Trimming left V 2 bases short and J 2 bases short, with 9 bases between. Germline CDR1 reads KGHDR; CDR2 reads SFDVKD. The CDR3 has 16 residues. The CDR3 nucleotides are TGTGCCACCAGTGATTATGAGGGGACTGGGGCCAACGTCCTGACTTTC. Translation: CATSDYEGTGANVLTF.

This clonotype was detected ten times or more. The V gene is TRBV20-1, the J gene TRBJ2-3; D remains ambiguous. The V gene lost 6 bases and the J gene lost 2 bases, with 15 bases spanning the gap. Germline V gives CDR1 DFQATT, CDR2 SNEGSKA (reference sequence). The CDR3 is 14 residues long. The CDR3, as DNA: TGCAGTGCCAGAAGGCCCAGGCCCACAGATACGCAGTATTTT. Translated: CSARRPRPTDTQYF.

The V call is TRBV4-2, the J call TRBJ1-1, with D unresolved. CDR1 LGHNA and CDR2 YNFKEQ come from the germline V gene. Trimming removed 0 bases from V and 1 base from J, with 12 bases in between. The CDR3 extends over 16 amino acids. CDR3 loop: CASSQDQRQQNTEAFF. The CDR3 nucleotides read TGTGCCAGCAGCCAAGATCAGCGCCAGCAGAACACTGAAGCTTTCTTT.

This clonotype showed up many times. This chain connects TRBV7-3 to TRBJ1-1; TRBD1 matches 7 bases. The germline CDR1 and CDR2 sequences are SGHTA and FQGTGA. The CDR3 consists of 16 residues. The ends lost 5 bases at V and 0 bases at J; junction bases unmatched: 9. CDR3 region: CASSPLGRGVNTEAFF. CDR3 DNA sequence: TGTGCCAGCAGCCCCCTCGGCAGGGGGGTGAACACTGAAGCTTTCTTT.